The clone carrying this TCR beta chain was picked up many times. Germline CDR1 MDHEN, CDR2 SYDVKM. The CDR3 is made up of 14 amino acids. The ends lost 10 bases at V and 4 bases at J; junction bases unmatched: 9. These data originate in a study of regulatory T cells in long-lasting Graves disease. Construction of the TCR beta libraries employed iRepertoire HTBI primers in conjunction with Arm-PCR of CDR3 regions. TCRdb used MiXCR to reprocess the multiplex PCR reads, holding one entry per CDR3 protein. The sample carries 350,000 to 400,000 distinct CDR3 sequences, around 16% recorded once. The time point here: newly diagnosed GD, antithyroid drugs for less than 3 months. PBMC RNA served as the TCR library source. EDTA tubes received approximately 9 milliliters of collected peripheral blood.

V usage is TRBV28 and J usage is TRBJ1-5, with 8 bases that match TRBD1. The receptor's source is a female donor with Graves disease. The sample here was peripheral blood mononuclear cells (PBMCs), taken at new diagnosis, from a patient treated with antithyroid drugs. The CDR3 loop is CAISRTGLNQPQHF. The CDR3 DNA sequence: TGTGCCATCTCTCGGACAGGGTTGAATCAGCCCCAGCATTTT. Together with reference TRBV28 and TRBJ1-5, the CDR3 gives the full variable domain: DVKVTQSSRYLVKRTGEKVFLECVQDMDHENMFWYRQDPGLGLRLIYFSYDVKMKEKGDIPEGYSVSREKKERFSLILESASTNQTSMYLCAISRTGLNQPQHFGDGTRLSIL.